This TCR beta chain derives from a study of T cell clonotyping in hematopoietic cell transplantation. Study conclusions and caveats: Pathologically expanded recipient clonotypes increased progressively from day 30 to day 180 as diversity fell. Few recipient clonotypes overlapped donors; over 95% were de novo at given depth.

Profiled with immunoSEQ multiplex PCR; TCRdb holds only in-frame clones, not every one. The data hold around 16,000 clones, with less than 80% observed a single time. V lost 6 bases and J lost 4; bases outside the gene matches: 2. Germline V CDR1 and CDR2: MNHNS, SASEGT. This CDR3 contains 14 residues. Recipients were bled about 28 days pretransplant and at posttransplant days 30, 100, 180. About this clone itself: The antigen is unknown.

The sequence derives from a male patient between 50 and 60 years old who had an allogeneic stem cell transplant from an unrelated donor, so T cells may come from the graft donor. Some clones in this sample may be carry-over from other donors' samples. The specimen was PBMCs, collected 30 days after allogeneic stem cell transplant. V gene TRBV6-1 combines with J gene TRBJ1-5; the match to TRBD1 covers 11 bases. The CDR3 here is CASSGTGGNQPQHF. The CDR3 DNA reads as TGTGCCAGCAGCGGGACAGGGGGGAATCAGCCCCAGCATTTT.